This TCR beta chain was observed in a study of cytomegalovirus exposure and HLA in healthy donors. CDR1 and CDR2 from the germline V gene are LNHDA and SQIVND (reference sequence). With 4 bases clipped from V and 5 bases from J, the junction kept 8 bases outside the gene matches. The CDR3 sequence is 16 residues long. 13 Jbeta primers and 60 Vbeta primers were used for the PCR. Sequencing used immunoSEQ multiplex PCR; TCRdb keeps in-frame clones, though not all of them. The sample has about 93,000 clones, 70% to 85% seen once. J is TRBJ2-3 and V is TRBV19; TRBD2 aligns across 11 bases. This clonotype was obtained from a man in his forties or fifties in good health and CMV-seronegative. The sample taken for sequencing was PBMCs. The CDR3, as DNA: TGTGCCAGTAGTAAAGCTAGCGGGAGGTCGGTAGATACGCAGTATTTT. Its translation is CASSKASGRSVDTQYF.